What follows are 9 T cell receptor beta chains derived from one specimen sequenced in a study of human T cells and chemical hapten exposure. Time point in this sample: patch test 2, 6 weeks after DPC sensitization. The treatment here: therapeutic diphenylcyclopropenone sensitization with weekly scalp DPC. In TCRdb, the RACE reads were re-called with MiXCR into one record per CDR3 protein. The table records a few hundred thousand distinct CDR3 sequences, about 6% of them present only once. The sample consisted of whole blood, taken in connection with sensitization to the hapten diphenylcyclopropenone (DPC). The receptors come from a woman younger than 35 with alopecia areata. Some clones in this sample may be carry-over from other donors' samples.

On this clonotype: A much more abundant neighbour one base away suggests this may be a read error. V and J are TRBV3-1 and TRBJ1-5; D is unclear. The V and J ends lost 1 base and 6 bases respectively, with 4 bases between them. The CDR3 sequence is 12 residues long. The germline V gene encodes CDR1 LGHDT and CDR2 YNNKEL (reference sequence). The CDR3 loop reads CASSQGIQPQHF. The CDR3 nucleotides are TGTGCCAGCAGCCAAGGGATTCAGCCCCAGCATTTT.

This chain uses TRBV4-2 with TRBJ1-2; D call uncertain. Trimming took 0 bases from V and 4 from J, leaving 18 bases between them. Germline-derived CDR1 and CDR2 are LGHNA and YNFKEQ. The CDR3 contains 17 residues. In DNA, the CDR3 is TGTGCCAGCAGCCAAGATGCGGAAAGGCAGGTCTCCTATGGCTACACCTTC. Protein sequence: CASSQDAERQVSYGYTF.

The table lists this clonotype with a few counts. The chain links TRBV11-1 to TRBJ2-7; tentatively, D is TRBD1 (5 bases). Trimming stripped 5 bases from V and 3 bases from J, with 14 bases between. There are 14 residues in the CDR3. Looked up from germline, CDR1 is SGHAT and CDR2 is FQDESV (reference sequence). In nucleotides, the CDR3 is TGTGCCAGCAGCGATGGACAAGACCTCTACGAGCAGTACTTC. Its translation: CASSDGQDLYEQYF.

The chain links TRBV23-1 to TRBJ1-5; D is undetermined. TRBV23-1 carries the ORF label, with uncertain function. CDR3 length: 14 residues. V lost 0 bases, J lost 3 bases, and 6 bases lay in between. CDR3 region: CASSQSAHNQPQHF. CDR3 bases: TGCGCCAGCAGTCAATCGGCACACAATCAGCCCCAGCATTTT.

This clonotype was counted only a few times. CDR3 sequence: CASSRSGASYEQYF. In nucleotides, the CDR3 is TGTGCCAGCAGCCGTAGCGGGGCCTCCTACGAGCAGTACTTC. J is TRBJ2-7 and V is TRBV4-2; 8 bases are shared with TRBD2. V shed 4 bases and J 0 bases; nucleotides not matched to a gene: 2. Per the germline V gene, CDR1 is LGHNA and CDR2 is YNFKEQ. This CDR3 has 14 residues.

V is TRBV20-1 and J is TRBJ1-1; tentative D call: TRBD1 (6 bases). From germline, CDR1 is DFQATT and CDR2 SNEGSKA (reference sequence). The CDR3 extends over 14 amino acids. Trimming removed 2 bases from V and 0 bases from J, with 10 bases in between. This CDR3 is CSARRYRVNTEAFF. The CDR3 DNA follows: TGCAGTGCTAGAAGGTACAGGGTGAACACTGAAGCTTTCTTT.

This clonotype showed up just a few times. The CDR3 sequence is CASSDPEGGVRTEAFF. In DNA, the CDR3 is TGTGCCAGCAGTGATCCCGAGGGAGGAGTACGGACTGAAGCTTTCTTT. The gene calls are TRBV6-1 and TRBJ1-1; no clear D. The germline V and J ends were trimmed by 3 bases and 5 bases, with 19 bases remaining between them. This CDR3 comprises 16 residues. CDR1 MNHNS and CDR2 SASEGT come from the germline V gene.

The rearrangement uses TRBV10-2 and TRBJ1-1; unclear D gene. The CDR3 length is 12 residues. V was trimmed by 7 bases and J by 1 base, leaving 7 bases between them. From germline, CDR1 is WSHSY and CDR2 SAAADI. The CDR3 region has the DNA TGCGCCAGCATGGGCCAGAACACTGAAGCTTTCTTT. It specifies CASMGQNTEAFF.

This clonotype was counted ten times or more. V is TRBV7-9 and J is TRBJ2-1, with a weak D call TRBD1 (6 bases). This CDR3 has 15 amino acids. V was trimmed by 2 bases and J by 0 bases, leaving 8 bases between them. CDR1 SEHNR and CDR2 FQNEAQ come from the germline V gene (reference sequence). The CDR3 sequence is CASSLRGGSYNEQFF. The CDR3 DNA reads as TGTGCCAGCAGCTTACGAGGGGGCTCCTACAATGAGCAGTTCTTC.